This TCR beta chain was sequenced during a study of blood T cell repertoires in COVID-19. In the study overall: Spain, Italy and the United States supplied samples that represented acute and convalescent COVID-19. The cDNA or gDNA used as material had been derived from T cells, B-cell-depleted T cells, or PBMCs.

This clone was found once. Other DNA sequences of this sample code for an identical CDR3. Methods used by the authors: Reference gene primer amplification gave nucleated cell count estimates. This table comes from immunoSEQ multiplex PCR, and its TCRdb copy is limited to in-frame clones, with some not included. V, J and clone size derive from that table, while D and trimming were established from the DNA sequence. The table shows 200,000 to 250,000 clones, with approximately 80% occurring only once. The CDR3 is made up of 13 amino acids. Trimming shortened V by 3 bases and J by 1 base, and 6 bases separated the two germline ends. CDR1 is KGHSH, CDR2 LQKENI, per germline.

This chain joins TRBV18 and TRBJ2-5; no firm D call. The source is a man aged 45-60 years with active or convalescent COVID-19. Sequencing used peripheral blood. The CDR3 loop is CASSPLSQETQYF. For the CDR3, the DNA is TGTGCCAGCTCACCTCTCAGCCAAGAGACCCAGTACTTC.